A single sample gave rise to the 22 T cell receptor beta chains below, sequenced in a study of graft-versus-host responses after intestinal transplantation. TCRdb keeps only in-frame clones here, not all; method: immunoSEQ multiplex PCR. This sample has 50,000 or so clones; just under 95% occur once, and the top ten carry 4.5% to 7.5%. Sequencing used PBMCs, obtained 786 days after a first intestinal transplant, on the day of a second. These receptor sequences come from a human patient who received an intestinal transplant, so some T cells may come from the graft donor.

This chain connects TRBV11-2 to TRBJ2-3, with D tentatively TRBD2 (5 bases). V lost 3 bases and J 0 bases, leaving 13 bases between the germline ends. Germline CDR1 and CDR2: SGHAT and FQNNGV. This CDR3 spans 16 amino acids. The DNA for the CDR3 is TGTGCCAGCAGCTTTGGTTTAAGCGGTAGCACAGATACGCAGTATTTT. It translates to CASSFGLSGSTDTQYF.

This clone was observed once. The rearrangement uses TRBV7-9 and TRBJ2-5, with D hard to call. Germline CDR1 and CDR2: SEHNR and FQNEAQ (reference sequence). Deletions cut 1 base from V and 9 bases from J, with 9 bases between. The CDR3 totals 12 residues. The CDR3 reads CASSLDAKAQYF. DNA of the CDR3: TGTGCCAGCAGCTTAGACGCAAAGGCCCAGTACTTC.

The chain employs TRBV7-3 and TRBJ2-2, with D perhaps matching TRBD1 or TRBD2 (5 bases each). This CDR3 spans 13 amino acids. The V gene's germline CDR1 is SGHTA and CDR2 FQGTGA. Trimming removed 5 bases at V and 9 bases at J, with 13 bases between. Here the CDR3 reads CASSPPGRRELFF. The CDR3 DNA sequence: TGTGCCAGCAGCCCCCCGGGGCGCAGGGAGCTGTTTTTT.

The V gene is TRBV2, the J gene TRBJ2-1; D is perhaps TRBD1 or TRBD2 (5 bases each). Per germline, CDR1 SNHLY and CDR2 FYNNEI. The CDR3 sequence is 15 residues long. The ends were cut back, 0 bases at V and 5 bases at J, with 11 bases in the middle. The CDR3 DNA reads as TGTGCCAGCAGTGAAGCTGGGACGCTCGACAATGAGCAGTTCTTC. It yields the protein CASSEAGTLDNEQFF.

V gene TRBV7-9 combines with J gene TRBJ2-5; 8 bases fit TRBD1. The J call may not be correct, given that the DNA end is closer to TRBJ2-7. Germline CDR1 is SEHNR and CDR2 is FQNEAQ (reference sequence). This CDR3 is 15 amino acids long. CDR3 in amino acids: CASSLGQGQFYEQYF. The DNA for the CDR3 is TGTGCCAGCAGCTTAGGACAGGGGCAATTCTACGAGCAGTACTTC.

The chain combines TRBV29-1 with TRBJ2-2, with TRBD1 identical over 7 bases. Germline V gene sequence: CDR1 SQVTM, CDR2 ANQGSEA. Trimming took 3 bases from V and 5 from J; bases not matched to a gene: 6. This CDR3 has 14 amino acids. CDR3 region: CSVEGRQGTGELFF. The CDR3 DNA reads as TGCAGCGTTGAGGGGCGACAGGGAACCGGGGAGCTGTTTTTT.

In its sample, this clone was seen once. The chain carries TRBV6-1 and TRBJ1-6; a weak D match, TRBD1 (6 bases). V dropped 3 bases and J dropped 4 bases, with 7 bases sitting between them. The CDR3 totals 14 residues. Germline CDR1 is MNHNS and CDR2 is SASEGT. The CDR3 DNA is TGTGCCAGCAGTGACACAGGGTATAATTCACCCCTCCACTTT. It yields the protein CASSDTGYNSPLHF.

This clone was picked up a small number of times. The V call is TRBV6-1, the J call TRBJ2-7; the match to TRBD2 covers 7 bases. Trimming took 6 bases from V and 11 from J; bases not matched to a gene: 4. Germline-derived CDR1 and CDR2 are MNHNS and SASEGT. The CDR3 is 10 residues long. The DNA for the CDR3 is TGTGCCAGCAGGAGCGGGAAGGAGTACTTC. Its protein product is CASRSGKEYF.

The rearrangement uses TRBV7-9 and TRBJ2-7; no clear D gene. Trimming left V 1 base short and J 2 bases short, with 3 bases between. The CDR3 is 12 amino acids. Germline CDR1 SEHNR, CDR2 FQNEAQ (reference sequence). CDR3 amino acids: CASSLGTYEQYF. The CDR3 bases are TGTGCCAGCAGCTTAGGGACCTACGAGCAGTACTTC.

This chain uses TRBV19 with TRBJ1-5; the match to TRBD1 covers 7 bases. This CDR3 comprises 14 residues. Germline assignment: CDR1 LNHDA and CDR2 SQIVND (reference sequence). J gave up 9 bases and V 4 bases, and 9 bases lay outside the gene matches. Here the CDR3 reads CASSTRDSYGPQHF. CDR3 sequence (DNA): TGTGCCAGTAGTACGAGGGACAGCTACGGGCCCCAGCATTTT. The full variable domain, its missing parts supplied by reference TRBV19 and TRBJ1-5, is DGGITQSPKYLFRKEGQNVTLSCEQNLNHDAMYWYRQDPGQGLRLIYYSQIVNDFQKGDIAEGYSVSREKKESFPLTVTSAQKNPTAFYLCASSTRDSYGPQHFGDGTRLSIL.

V usage is TRBV7-6 and J usage is TRBJ2-7; D is perhaps TRBD2 (5 bases). In germline, CDR1 is SGHVS, CDR2 FNYEAQ. This CDR3 has 16 residues. V was clipped by 0 bases and J by 7 bases, with 19 bases between them. In DNA, the CDR3 is TGTGCCAGCAGCTTAGCTGGGCCGGGAATCCTGGGGGAGCAGTACTTC. Amino acid sequence: CASSLAGPGILGEQYF.

This clone was seen only once. The V gene is TRBV10-3, the J gene TRBJ2-5; 9 bases map to TRBD1. The V segment lost 5 bases and the J segment 5 bases; nucleotides outside the gene matches: 6. Germline-derived CDR1 and CDR2 are ENHRY and SYGVKD. CDR3 length: 14 residues. This chain's CDR3 is CAISPGQGQETQYF. CDR3 DNA sequence: TGTGCCATCAGTCCGGGACAGGGCCAGGAGACCCAGTACTTC.

This clone was seen a handful of times. The chain links TRBV4-1 to TRBJ2-7; no definite D call. The V end lost 3 bases, the J end lost 4 bases, and 7 bases lay between the germline ends. The CDR3 consists of 12 residues. CDR1 and CDR2 (germline): MGHRA, YSYEKL. CDR3 coding DNA: TGCGCCAGCAGCCAGCCCGGGTACGAGCAGTACTTC. This gives the protein CASSQPGYEQYF.

The chain joins TRBV2 to TRBJ2-7, with TRBD2 identical over 7 bases. This CDR3 is 15 amino acids long. Germline assignment: CDR1 SNHLY and CDR2 FYNNEI. Trimming took 3 bases from V and 2 from J; bases not matched to a gene: 7. The CDR3 loop is CASSDKRELTYEQYF. CDR3 DNA sequence: TGTGCCAGCAGTGATAAGCGGGAACTCACCTACGAGCAGTACTTC.

V usage is TRBV19 and J usage is TRBJ1-5; D not certain. Germline V CDR1 and CDR2: LNHDA, SQIVND (reference sequence). With 5 bases removed from V and 3 bases from J, the gap between germline ends came to 8 bases. The CDR3 contains 13 residues. In DNA form, the CDR3 reads TGTGCCAGTAGTGTCACGGACAATCAGCCCCAGCATTTT. Translating gives CASSVTDNQPQHF.

CDR3 bases: TGCAGCGTTGGGGCCCCATTCACCGGGGAGCTGTTTTTT. It codes for CSVGAPFTGELFF. The chain couples TRBV29-1 to TRBJ2-2; unclear D gene. V lost 4 bases and J lost 4, with 10 bases in between. Germline V CDR1 and CDR2: SQVTM, ANQGSEA. The CDR3 extends over 13 amino acids.

The CDR3 DNA reads as TGTGCCAGCAGCGTAGGGGTGCCCGGGGAGCTGTTTTTT. Its translation: CASSVGVPGELFF. The V call is TRBV9, the J call TRBJ2-2; D is undetermined. This CDR3 is built from 13 residues. CDR1 and CDR2 (germline): SGDLS, YYNGEE. The ends were cut back, 0 bases at V and 6 bases at J, with 6 bases in the middle.

The chain recombines TRBV25-1 with TRBJ2-7; D is perhaps TRBD2 (5 bases). This CDR3 is built from 13 residues. Trimming took off 4 bases at V and 2 bases at J, with 9 bases between the two ends. CDR1 is MGHDK and CDR2 is SYGVNS in the germline V gene. For the CDR3, the DNA is TGTGCCAGCAGTGCTGACGGGGCCTACGAGCAGTACTTC. This codes for CASSADGAYEQYF.

The CDR3 is CASSDSVYEQYF. DNA of the CDR3: TGTGCCAGCAGTGACTCGGTCTACGAGCAGTACTTC. This rearrangement joins TRBV6-4 to TRBJ2-7, with no clear D. Trimming took 0 bases from V and 3 from J, leaving 3 bases between them. Germline CDR1 and CDR2: MRHNA and SNTAGT. The CDR3 runs to 12 residues.

The genes are TRBV11-2 and TRBJ2-7, with TRBD2 as a possible D gene (6 bases). Germline V gene data show CDR1 as SGHAT and CDR2 as FQNNGV. Deletions cut 5 bases from V and 4 bases from J, with 15 bases between. CDR3 length equals 14 residues. CDR3: CASSPPGLHYEQYF. Written as DNA, the CDR3 is TGTGCCAGCAGCCCTCCGGGACTGCATTACGAGCAGTACTTC.

The chain joins TRBV6-5 to TRBJ1-1; 9 nucleotides line up with TRBD1. V lost 7 bases to trimming and J lost 1 base; unmatched junction nucleotides: 4. The CDR3 sequence is 14 residues long. Germline lookup yields CDR1 MNHEY and CDR2 SVGAGI. The CDR3: CASKRDRENTEAFF. The CDR3 DNA follows: TGTGCCAGCAAACGGGACAGGGAGAACACTGAAGCTTTCTTT.

The rearrangement uses TRBV5-1 and TRBJ2-1; a weak D match, TRBD2 (6 bases). Germline loops: CDR1 SGHRS, CDR2 YFSETQ. V gave up 3 bases and J gave up 3 bases, with 13 bases separating them. The CDR3 contains 15 residues. CDR3 in amino acids: CASSSTSSYYNEQFF. The DNA of the CDR3 is TGCGCCAGCAGCTCAACTAGCTCTTACTACAATGAGCAGTTCTTC.